This T cell receptor (beta chain) was captured in a study of OX40 agonist ivuxolimab in advanced cancers. Study-wide context: As their treatment, patients were administered ivuxolimab, an agonistic anti-OX40 (CD134) antibody. Findings of the study overall: Dose levels from 0.1 to 3.0 mg/kg saw CD4+ and CD8+ blood T cells expand clonally by week 6.

Measured with immunoSEQ multiplex PCR; TCRdb has only the in-frame clones, and not every one. The table lists approximately 94,000 clones, about 92% of them singletons, with around 3.5% in the top ten. This clone was found once. Antigen unknown. Germline CDR1 reads SQVTM; CDR2 reads ANQGSEA. This CDR3 region has 13 residues. The J segment lost 3 bases and the V segment lost 6 bases, leaving 8 bases of the junction unmatched. Excluded were patients having autoimmune disease history or systemic immunosuppression. This TCR derives from an adult with an advanced solid tumor such as melanoma, head and neck, liver or kidney cancer. The material was CD4+ or CD8+ T cells sorted from blood, obtained in a trial of the OX40 agonist ivuxolimab. J is TRBJ2-7 and V is TRBV29-1; 7 positions match TRBD2. The CDR3 DNA sequence: TGCAGCGTCGGACGGGGGGAAATCTACGAGCAGTACTTC. Protein: CSVGRGEIYEQYF.